The 27 T cell receptor beta chains listed next were all sequenced from one sample in a study of molecular identifiers for immune sequencing clone quantification. TCRdb re-called the PCR reads through MiXCR, storing one row per CDR3 protein. Seen here are roughly 100,000 distinct CDR3 sequences, 30% to 35% observed once, and the top ten hold roughly 9.7%. The sequenced sample consisted of naive CD8+ T cells from blood, with Jurkat cell RNA spiked in. As for subset: FACS-sorted CD8+CD4-CCR7+CD45RA+ naive T cells. The origin of the receptors is a human donor in good health. Some libraries in this study had Jurkat cell RNA spiked in.

The CDR3 bases are TGTGCCAGCAGCCCTCACCTCCCGACAGGGACCAAAAACATTCAGTACTTC. Its protein is CASSPHLPTGTKNIQYF. This chain uses TRBV3-1 with TRBJ2-4, with 7 positions matching TRBD1. This CDR3 contains 17 residues. The V segment lost 4 bases and the J segment 2 bases; nucleotides outside the gene matches: 11. Per germline, CDR1 LGHDT and CDR2 YNNKEL (reference sequence).

Details on this clonotype: The conserved closing phenylalanine or tryptophan is absent in this CDR3, likely reflecting a read error. The V and J genes are TRBV25-1 and TRBJ1-6; 7 bases line up with TRBD1. Looked up from germline, CDR1 is MGHDK and CDR2 is SYGVNS. The CDR3 contains 14 residues. The V and J ends lost 4 bases and 10 bases, in that order; junction bases with no gene match: 7. The CDR3 bases are TGTGCCAGCAGTGCTCCGGGACAGTACTCACCCCTCCACATT. Amino acids: CASSAPGQYSPLHI.

The chain links TRBV4-3 to TRBJ2-7, with D hard to call. This CDR3 is built from 17 residues. Germline values: CDR1 LGHNA, CDR2 YSLEER. V lost 0 bases to trimming and J lost 2 bases, with 17 bases between them. CDR3 sequence reads: CASSQDEYFTRPYEQYF. As DNA, the CDR3 is TGCGCCAGCAGCCAAGATGAGTACTTCACCAGACCCTACGAGCAGTACTTC.

In its sample, this clonotype was seen a few times. The gene calls are TRBV28 and TRBJ2-1; 8 positions match TRBD2. The junction had 6 bases not matched to a gene; V was cut back by 5 bases and J by 6 bases. The CDR3 is 14 amino acids. Germline CDR1 reads MDHEN; CDR2 reads SYDVKM. The CDR3 DNA is TGTGCCAGCAGTCCAAGTACTAGCGGCAATGAGCAGTTCTTC. Translated, it gives CASSPSTSGNEQFF.

This clonotype was counted many times. This chain links TRBV28 with TRBJ2-7; unclear D gene. The V and J ends lost 4 bases and 4 bases respectively, with 20 bases between them. The CDR3 runs 16 residues. Germline CDR1 MDHEN, CDR2 SYDVKM. This CDR3 reads CASSSFPPMTEYEQYF. The CDR3 DNA sequence: TGTGCCAGCAGTTCCTTTCCCCCTATGACCGAGTACGAGCAGTACTTC.

For this clonotype: Possible read error: a much larger clone is one base away. The chain is built from TRBV29-1 and TRBJ2-7; TRBD2 is a possible D gene (6 bases). CDR1 is SQVTM, CDR2 ANQGSEA, per germline. The CDR3 runs 13 residues. This CDR3 reads CSVDRDSLGEQCF. The CDR3 coding sequence is TGCAGCGTGGACCGGGACTCCCTGGGGGAGCAGTGCTTC.

In this sample, this clonotype turned up a few times. The V call is TRBV7-9, the J call TRBJ2-1, with D maybe TRBD2 (5 bases). Between the trimmed V and J ends, which lost 5 bases and 9 bases, there was a span of 11 bases. This CDR3 has 12 residues. Germline V lookup: CDR1 SEHNR, CDR2 FQNEAQ (reference sequence). The CDR3 reads CASSPLESEQFF. CDR3 nucleotide sequence: TGTGCCAGCAGCCCACTAGAGTCTGAGCAGTTCTTC.

Ten or more counts support this clonotype. The chain's CDR3 is CASSQGTNTEAFF. The CDR3 DNA is TGTGCCAGCAGTCAGGGGACCAACACTGAAGCTTTCTTT. The chain couples TRBV13 to TRBJ1-1; tentatively, D is TRBD1 (6 bases). V was trimmed by 6 bases and J by 2 bases, leaving 10 bases between them. The length of the CDR3 is 13 residues. In germline, CDR1 is PRHDT, CDR2 FYEKMQ (reference sequence).

This clonotype was detected a few times. The genes are TRBV19 and TRBJ2-3; D is undetermined. Trimming took off 1 base at V and 0 bases at J, with 8 bases between the two ends. There are 15 residues in the CDR3. From germline, CDR1 is LNHDA and CDR2 SQIVND (reference sequence). The CDR3 nucleotides read TGTGCCAGTAGTATAGGCGGATTTAGCACAGATACGCAGTATTTT. Translated, it gives CASSIGGFSTDTQYF.

This chain joins TRBV9 and TRBJ2-3; TRBD2 agrees at 11 bases. The CDR3 is made up of 15 amino acids. Germline V gene lookup returns CDR1 SGDLS and CDR2 YYNGEE. J gave up 4 bases and V 3 bases, and 4 bases lay outside the gene matches. This CDR3 reads CASSAIAGGPDTQYF. CDR3 nucleotides: TGTGCCAGCAGCGCCATAGCGGGGGGGCCAGATACGCAGTATTTT.

The V gene is TRBV28, the J gene TRBJ2-7, with D possibly TRBD2 on 6 matching bases. The CDR3 is 16 residues long. Trimming cost V 5 bases and J 0 bases, with 17 bases left between them. Germline V gene lookup returns CDR1 MDHEN and CDR2 SYDVKM. CDR3 in amino acids: CASSIPPGEVSYEQYF. CDR3 sequence (DNA): TGTGCCAGCAGTATACCCCCGGGAGAGGTCTCCTACGAGCAGTACTTC.

This clonotype was observed a handful of times. The CDR3 here is CASSYGTKSTDTQYF. The DNA of the CDR3 is TGTGCCAGCAGCTACGGGACAAAGAGCACAGATACGCAGTATTTT. This chain uses TRBV9 with TRBJ2-3; tentative D call: TRBD1 (6 bases). Germline lookup yields CDR1 SGDLS and CDR2 YYNGEE. The CDR3 is 15 residues long. Trimming took off 4 bases at V and 0 bases at J, with 12 bases between the two ends.

Concerning this clonotype itself: Given a much more abundant clone one base away, this may be a read error. The rearrangement uses TRBV7-3 and TRBJ2-6, with D tentatively TRBD1 (6 bases). Germline V gene lookup returns CDR1 SGHTA and CDR2 FQGTGA. The CDR3 is 19 residues long. The CDR3 loop is CASSSQGPILSSGANVRTF. DNA for the CDR3: TGTGCCAGCAGCTCCCAGGGGCCGATTCTTAGCTCTGGGGCCAACGTCCGGACTTTC.

This clonotype was detected ten times or more. This chain links TRBV27 with TRBJ1-5; the D gene is possibly TRBD1 (5 bases). Germline V gene sequence: CDR1 MNHEY, CDR2 SMNVEV (reference sequence). This CDR3 spans 17 amino acids. Trimming left V 5 bases short and J 5 bases short, with 22 bases between. The CDR3 loop is CASSPAPSWGFDQPQHF. The CDR3 DNA reads TGTGCCAGCAGTCCCGCTCCTAGCTGGGGGTTCGATCAGCCCCAGCATTTT.

This clonotype was seen more than once but under ten times. This chain uses TRBV18 with TRBJ2-7, with 7 positions matching TRBD1. Looked up from germline, CDR1 is KGHSH and CDR2 is LQKENI. This CDR3 spans 13 amino acids. J was trimmed by 4 bases and V by 3 bases; bases with no gene match: 3. The CDR3 reads CASSPADRYEQYF. DNA for the CDR3: TGTGCCAGCTCACCGGCGGACAGGTACGAGCAGTACTTC.

This chain uses TRBV6-5 with TRBJ2-7; possible D gene TRBD2, 6 bases. V was cut by 6 bases and J by 9 bases, with 27 bases left in between. This CDR3 contains 16 residues. Germline CDR1 and CDR2: MNHEY and SVGAGI. The CDR3 loop reads CASRAEAGTPSCAQYF. DNA for the CDR3: TGTGCCAGCAGAGCCGAAGCCGGGACTCCCTCCTGCGCGCAGTACTTC.

On this clonotype itself: This could be a read error, since a much larger clone is one nucleotide away. CDR3: CATEVAGADTQYF. The CDR3 DNA follows: TGTGCCACAGAGGTAGCGGGAGCTGATACGCAGTATTTT. V usage is TRBV6-6 and J usage is TRBJ2-3, with 9 bases identical to TRBD2. CDR3 length equals 13 residues. The V gene end was trimmed by 10 bases and the J gene end by 6 bases; junction bases not matched to a gene: 8. Germline V gene data show CDR1 as MNHNY and CDR2 as SVGAGI (reference sequence).

The chain combines TRBV18 with TRBJ2-7, with D perhaps matching TRBD1 (5 bases). The germline V gene encodes CDR1 KGHSH and CDR2 LQKENI. Deletions cut 5 bases from V and 3 bases from J, with 23 bases between. The CDR3 contains 17 residues. CDR3 residues: CASSSTGRQRVFYEQYF. In DNA, the CDR3 is TGTGCCAGCTCATCAACGGGCAGACAGAGAGTCTTCTACGAGCAGTACTTC.

This clonotype was found a few times. The rearrangement joins TRBV27 to TRBJ2-7, with TRBD1 matching over 7 bases. CDR1 MNHEY and CDR2 SMNVEV come from the germline V gene (reference sequence). The CDR3 is made up of 14 amino acids. V lost 5 bases and J lost 2; bases outside the gene matches: 6. This CDR3 is CASSVTGHTYEQYF. CDR3 in DNA: TGTGCCAGCAGTGTGACAGGGCATACCTACGAGCAGTACTTC.

Comments on this clonotype: A single base separates this from a much larger clone, so it may be a read error. This chain joins TRBV5-6 and TRBJ2-7; 9 bases are shared with TRBD1. The CDR3 length is 13 residues. Germline V gene data show CDR1 as SGHDT and CDR2 as YYEEEE. The CDR3 bases are TGTGCCAGCAGCTCCGGGACAGGGTCCGAGCACTACTTC. Its protein is CASSSGTGSEHYF. Complete variable domain (other parts from reference TRBV5-6 and TRBJ2-7): DAGVTQSPTHLIKTRGQQVTLRCSPKSGHDTVSWYQQALGQGPQFIFQYYEEEERQRGNFPDRFSGHQFPNYSSELNVNALLLGDSALYLCASSSGTGSEHYFGPGTRLTVT.

About this clonotype: It is likely a read error, because the conserved phenylalanine at the end of the CDR3 is missing. Here the CDR3 DNA reads TGTGCCAGCAGTGGACAGGGGGGCGAGCAGTACTCC. The encoded protein is CASSGQGGEQYS. J is TRBJ2-7 and V is TRBV6-7, with 10 bases aligning to TRBD1. TRBV6-7 is annotated as an ORF whose role is uncertain. The CDR3 covers 12 residues. Trimming took 5 bases from V and 6 from J; bases not matched to a gene: 1.

The CDR3 sequence is CASSVTGLYTEAFF. For the CDR3, the DNA is TGTGCCAGCAGCGTGACAGGGTTGTACACTGAAGCTTTCTTT. V is TRBV9 and J is TRBJ1-1; 7 nucleotides match TRBD1. V shed 2 bases, J shed 3 bases, and the junction held 4 bases outside the gene matches. CDR1 is SGDLS, CDR2 YYNGEE, per germline. The CDR3 has 14 amino acids.

Comment on this clonotype: Given a much more abundant clone one base away, this may be a read error. The rearrangement joins TRBV7-9 to TRBJ2-5; TRBD1 is a possible D gene (5 bases). Germline V CDR1 and CDR2: SEHNR, FQNEAQ (reference sequence). This CDR3 has 17 residues. Trimming pared 5 bases from V and 4 bases from J, leaving 23 bases between. The CDR3 here is CASSPPLRRGSRETQYF. In DNA, the CDR3 is TGTGCCAGCAGCCCCCCTTTGCGTAGGGGATCGCGAGAGACCCAGTACTTC.

With regard to this clonotype: A much larger clone lies a single base off, so this may be a read error. J is TRBJ2-3 and V is TRBV12-3 or TRBV12-4, with a weak D call TRBD1 (6 bases). The CDR3 totals 12 residues. The CDR3 sequence: CASSPLTGTQYF. In DNA, the CDR3 is TGTGCCAGCAGTCCCCTGACAGGTACGCAGTATTTT.

This clonotype showed up many times. V and J are TRBV28 and TRBJ2-6, with TRBD1 matching over 8 bases. The junction had 11 bases not matched to a gene; V was cut back by 6 bases and J by 1 base. CDR3 length: 18 amino acids. Germline assignment: CDR1 MDHEN and CDR2 SYDVKM. In nucleotides, the CDR3 is TGTGCCAGCAGCCTGACAGGGGTCCCTTCATCTGGGGCCAACGTCCTGACTTTC. This codes for CASSLTGVPSSGANVLTF. The whole variable domain, remainder taken from reference TRBV28 and TRBJ2-6, is DVKVTQSSRYLVKRTGEKVFLECVQDMDHENMFWYRQDPGLGLRLIYFSYDVKMKEKGDIPEGYSVSREKKERFSLILESASTNQTSMYLCASSLTGVPSSGANVLTFGAGSRLTVL.

CDR3 nucleotide sequence: TGTGCCAGCAGTTGGGGACTCACAGATACGCAGTATTTT. Its translation is CASSWGLTDTQYF. V gene TRBV12-3 or TRBV12-4 combines with J gene TRBJ2-3; D possibly corresponds to TRBD2 (6 bases). Trimming took off 4 bases at V and 2 bases at J, with 7 bases between the two ends. This CDR3 contains 13 residues.

This clonotype was observed many times. CDR3 coding DNA: TGCAGCGCTGAGGGACAGGGGGCGGTCGGTACGCAGTATTTT. It is translated as CSAEGQGAVGTQYF. V is TRBV29-1 and J is TRBJ2-3; 12 positions match TRBD1. Per the germline V gene, CDR1 is SQVTM and CDR2 is ANQGSEA. CDR3 size: 14 residues. The J segment lost 8 bases and the V segment lost 7 bases, leaving 10 bases of the junction unmatched.